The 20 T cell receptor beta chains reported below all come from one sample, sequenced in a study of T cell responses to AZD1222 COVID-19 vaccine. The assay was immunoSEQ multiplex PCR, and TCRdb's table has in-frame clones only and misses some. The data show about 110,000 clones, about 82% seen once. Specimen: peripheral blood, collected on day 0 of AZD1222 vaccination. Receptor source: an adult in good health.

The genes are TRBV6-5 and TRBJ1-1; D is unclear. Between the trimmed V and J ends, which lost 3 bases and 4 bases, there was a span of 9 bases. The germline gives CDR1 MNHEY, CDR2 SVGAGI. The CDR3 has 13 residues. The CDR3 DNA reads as TGTGCCAGCAGTTATGACCGGGGCACTGAAGCTTTCTTT. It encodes CASSYDRGTEAFF.

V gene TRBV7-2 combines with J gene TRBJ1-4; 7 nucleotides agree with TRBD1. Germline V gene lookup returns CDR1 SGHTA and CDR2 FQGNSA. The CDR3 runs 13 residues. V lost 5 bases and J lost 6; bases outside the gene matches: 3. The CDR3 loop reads CASSRGRDEKLFF. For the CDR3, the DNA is TGTGCCAGCAGCAGGGGGCGCGATGAAAAACTGTTTTTT.

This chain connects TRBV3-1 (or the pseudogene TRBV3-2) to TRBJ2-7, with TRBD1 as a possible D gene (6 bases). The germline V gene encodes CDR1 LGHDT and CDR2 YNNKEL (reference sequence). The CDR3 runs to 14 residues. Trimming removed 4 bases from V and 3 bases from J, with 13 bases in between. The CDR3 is CASSPWDTDYEQYF. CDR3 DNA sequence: TGTGCCAGCAGCCCATGGGACACGGACTACGAGCAGTACTTC.

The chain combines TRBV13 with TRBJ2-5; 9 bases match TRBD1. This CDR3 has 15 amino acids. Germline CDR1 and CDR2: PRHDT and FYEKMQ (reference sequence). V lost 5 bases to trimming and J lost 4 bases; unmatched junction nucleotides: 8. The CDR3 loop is CASSSNRGLAETQYF. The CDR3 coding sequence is TGTGCCAGCAGCAGTAACAGGGGGCTAGCAGAGACCCAGTACTTC.

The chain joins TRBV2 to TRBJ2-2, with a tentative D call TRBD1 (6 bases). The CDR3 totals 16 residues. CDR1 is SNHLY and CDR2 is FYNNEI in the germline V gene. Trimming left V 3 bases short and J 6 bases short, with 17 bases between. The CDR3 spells CASSEGTGMFAGELFF. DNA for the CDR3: TGTGCCAGCAGTGAGGGAACAGGGATGTTCGCCGGGGAGCTGTTTTTT.

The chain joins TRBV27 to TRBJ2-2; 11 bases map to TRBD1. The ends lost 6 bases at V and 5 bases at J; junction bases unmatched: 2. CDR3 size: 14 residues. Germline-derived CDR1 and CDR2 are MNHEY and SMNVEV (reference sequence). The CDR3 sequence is CASSGTGGTGELFF. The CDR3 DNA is TGTGCCAGCAGCGGGACAGGGGGAACCGGGGAGCTGTTTTTT.

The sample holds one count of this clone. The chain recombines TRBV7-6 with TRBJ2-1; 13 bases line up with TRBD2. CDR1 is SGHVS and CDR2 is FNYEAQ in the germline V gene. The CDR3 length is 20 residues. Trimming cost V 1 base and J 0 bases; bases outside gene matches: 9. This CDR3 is CASSLVSGLAGIYSYNEQFF. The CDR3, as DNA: TGTGCCAGCAGCTTAGTATCGGGACTAGCGGGGATATACTCCTACAATGAGCAGTTCTTC. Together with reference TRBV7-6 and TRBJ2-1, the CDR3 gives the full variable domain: GAGVSQSPRYKVTKRGQDVALRCDPISGHVSLYWYRQALGQGPEFLTYFNYEAQQDKSGLPNDRFSAERPEGSISTLTIQRTEQRDSAMYRCASSLVSGLAGIYSYNEQFFGPGTRLTVL.

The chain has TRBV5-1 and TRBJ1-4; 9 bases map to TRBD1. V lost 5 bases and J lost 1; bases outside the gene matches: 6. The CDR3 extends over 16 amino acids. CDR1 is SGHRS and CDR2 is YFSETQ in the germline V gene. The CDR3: CASSRDRDITNEKLFF. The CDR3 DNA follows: TGCGCCAGCAGTCGGGACAGGGATATAACTAATGAAAAACTGTTTTTT.

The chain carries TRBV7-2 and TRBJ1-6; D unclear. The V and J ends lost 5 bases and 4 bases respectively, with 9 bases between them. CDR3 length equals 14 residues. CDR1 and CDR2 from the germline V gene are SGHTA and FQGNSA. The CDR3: CASSPPGYNSPLHF. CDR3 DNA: TGTGCCAGCAGCCCCCCGGGGTATAATTCACCCCTCCACTTT.

The CDR3 region is CASSPDSAYNEQFF. The DNA of the CDR3 is TGCGCCAGCAGCCCGGACAGCGCCTACAATGAGCAGTTCTTC. This rearrangement joins TRBV5-1 to TRBJ2-1; D may be TRBD1 (6 bases). V was pared by 4 bases and J by 2 bases, with 10 bases between. Germline CDR1 is SGHRS and CDR2 is YFSETQ. The CDR3 has 14 residues.

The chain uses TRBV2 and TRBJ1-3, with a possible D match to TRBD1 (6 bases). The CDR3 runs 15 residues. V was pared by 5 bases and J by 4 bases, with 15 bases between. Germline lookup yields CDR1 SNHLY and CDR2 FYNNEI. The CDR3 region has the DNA TGTGCCAGCAGTCCGCCGGGGGCGTGGGGAAACACCATATATTTT. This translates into CASSPPGAWGNTIYF.

CDR3 amino acids: CASSQGDSPLHF. The CDR3 coding sequence is TGTGCCAGCAGCCAGGGGGATTCACCCCTCCACTTT. The rearrangement links TRBV3-1 (or the pseudogene TRBV3-2) to TRBJ1-6, with D maybe TRBD1 (5 bases). Between the trimmed V and J ends, which lost 3 bases and 8 bases, there was a span of 5 bases. The CDR3 loop spans 12 amino acids. Per germline, CDR1 LGHDT and CDR2 YNNKEL (reference sequence).

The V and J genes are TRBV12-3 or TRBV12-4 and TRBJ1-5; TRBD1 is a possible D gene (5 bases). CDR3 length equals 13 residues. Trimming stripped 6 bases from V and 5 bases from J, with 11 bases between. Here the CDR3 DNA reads TGTGCCAGCAGGCAGGGAAACCATCAGCCCCAGCATTTT. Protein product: CASRQGNHQPQHF.

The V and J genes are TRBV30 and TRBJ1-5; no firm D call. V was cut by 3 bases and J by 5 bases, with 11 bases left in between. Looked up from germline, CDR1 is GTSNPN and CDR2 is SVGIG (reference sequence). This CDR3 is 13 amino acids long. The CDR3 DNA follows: TGTGCCTGGAGCCGTCGGTCTGATCAGCCCCAGCATTTT. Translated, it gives CAWSRRSDQPQHF.

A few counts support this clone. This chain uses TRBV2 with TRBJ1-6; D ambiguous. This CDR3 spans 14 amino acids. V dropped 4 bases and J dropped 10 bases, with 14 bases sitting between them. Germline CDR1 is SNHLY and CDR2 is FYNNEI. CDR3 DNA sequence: TGTGCCAGCAGTGTCGAGACACTCGGCTCACCCCTCCACTTT. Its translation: CASSVETLGSPLHF.

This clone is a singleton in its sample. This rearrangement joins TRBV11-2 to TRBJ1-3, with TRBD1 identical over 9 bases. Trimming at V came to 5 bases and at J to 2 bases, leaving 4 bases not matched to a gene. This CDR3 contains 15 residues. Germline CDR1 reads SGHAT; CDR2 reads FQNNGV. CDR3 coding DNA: TGTGCCAGCAGCCCAACAGGGGGCACTGGAAACACCATATATTTT. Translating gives CASSPTGGTGNTIYF. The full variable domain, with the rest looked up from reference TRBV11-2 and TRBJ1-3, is EAGVAQSPRYKIIEKRQSVAFWCNPISGHATLYWYQQILGQGPKLLIQFQNNGVVDDSQLPKDRFSAERLKGVDSTLKIQPAKLEDSAVYLCASSPTGGTGNTIYFGEGSWLTVV.

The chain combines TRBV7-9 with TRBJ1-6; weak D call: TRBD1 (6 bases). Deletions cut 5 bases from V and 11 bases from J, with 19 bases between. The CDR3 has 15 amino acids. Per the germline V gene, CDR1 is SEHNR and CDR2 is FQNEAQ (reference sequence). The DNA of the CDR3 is TGTGCCAGCAGCCAAACCGGGACAAATACTACACCCCTCCACTTT. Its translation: CASSQTGTNTTPLHF.

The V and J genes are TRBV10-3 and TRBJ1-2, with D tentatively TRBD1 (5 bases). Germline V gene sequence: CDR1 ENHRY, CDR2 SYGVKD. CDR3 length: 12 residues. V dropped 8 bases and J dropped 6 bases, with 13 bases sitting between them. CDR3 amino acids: CAIAGMDDGYTF. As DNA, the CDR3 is TGTGCCATCGCAGGGATGGATGATGGCTACACCTTC.

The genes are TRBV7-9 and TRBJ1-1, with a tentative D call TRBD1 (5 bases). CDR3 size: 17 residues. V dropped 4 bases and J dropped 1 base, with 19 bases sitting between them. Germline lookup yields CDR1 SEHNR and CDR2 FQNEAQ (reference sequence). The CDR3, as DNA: TGTGCCAGCAGCTCCCTTCCGGGACCACTCCCGAACACTGAAGCTTTCTTT. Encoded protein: CASSSLPGPLPNTEAFF.

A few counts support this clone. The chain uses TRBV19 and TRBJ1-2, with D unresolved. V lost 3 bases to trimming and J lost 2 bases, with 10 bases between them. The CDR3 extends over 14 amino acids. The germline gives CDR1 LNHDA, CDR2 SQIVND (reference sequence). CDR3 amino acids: CASSILDGNYGYTF. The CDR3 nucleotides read TGTGCCAGTAGTATCTTGGACGGGAACTATGGCTACACCTTC.